The following is a T cell receptor beta chain sequence with its context. The record originates from a study of response to subunit inactivated influenza vaccine. TCRdb ran MiXCR on the RT-PCR reads and lists one entry per CDR3 protein. The data show about half a million distinct CDR3 sequences, with approximately 7.7% seen just once and around 13% held by the top ten. V gave up 9 bases and J gave up 0 bases, with 12 bases separating them. The CDR3 loop spans 13 amino acids. Germline values: CDR1 MNHEY, CDR2 SMNVEV (reference sequence). Source: PBMCs from blood, taken less than 25 months after vaccination. The chain carries TRBV27 and TRBJ2-7; the D is unclear. The origin of this receptor is a man between 50 and 70 years old who received an inactivated influenza vaccine. The CDR3 region has the DNA TGTGCCAGTCTTATACCCAGCTCCTACGAGCAGTACTTC. This sequence encodes CASLIPSSYEQYF.